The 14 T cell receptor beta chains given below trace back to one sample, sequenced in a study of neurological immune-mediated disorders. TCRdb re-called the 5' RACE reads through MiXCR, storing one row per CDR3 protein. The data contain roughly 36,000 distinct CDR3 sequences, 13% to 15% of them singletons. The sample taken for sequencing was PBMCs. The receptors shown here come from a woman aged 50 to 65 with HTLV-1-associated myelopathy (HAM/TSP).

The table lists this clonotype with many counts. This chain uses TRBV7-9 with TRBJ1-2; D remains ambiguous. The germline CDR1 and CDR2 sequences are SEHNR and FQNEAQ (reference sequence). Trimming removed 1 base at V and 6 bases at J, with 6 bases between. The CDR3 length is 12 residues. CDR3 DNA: TGTGCCAGCAGCTTAGTCAGTAATGGCTACACCTTC. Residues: CASSLVSNGYTF. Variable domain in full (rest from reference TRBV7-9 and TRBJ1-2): DTGVSQNPRHKITKRGQNVTFRCDPISEHNRLYWYRQTLGQGPEFLTYFQNEAQLEKSRLLSDRFSAERPKGSFSTLEIQRTEQGDSAMYLCASSLVSNGYTFGSGTRLTVV.

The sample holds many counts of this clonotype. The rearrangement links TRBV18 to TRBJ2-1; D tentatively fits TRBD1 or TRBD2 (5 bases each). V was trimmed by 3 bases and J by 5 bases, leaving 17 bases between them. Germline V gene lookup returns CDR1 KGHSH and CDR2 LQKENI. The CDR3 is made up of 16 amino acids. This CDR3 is CASSPSQVLRDNEQFF. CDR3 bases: TGTGCCAGCTCACCTTCACAGGTTTTGCGGGACAATGAGCAGTTCTTC.

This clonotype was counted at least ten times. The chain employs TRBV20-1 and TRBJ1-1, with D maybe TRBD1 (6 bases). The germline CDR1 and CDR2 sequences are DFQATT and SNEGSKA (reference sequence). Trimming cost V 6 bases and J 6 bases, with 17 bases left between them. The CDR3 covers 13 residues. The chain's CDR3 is CSAPQGGRPEAFF. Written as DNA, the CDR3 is TGCAGTGCACCACAGGGAGGGAGGCCTGAAGCTTTCTTT.

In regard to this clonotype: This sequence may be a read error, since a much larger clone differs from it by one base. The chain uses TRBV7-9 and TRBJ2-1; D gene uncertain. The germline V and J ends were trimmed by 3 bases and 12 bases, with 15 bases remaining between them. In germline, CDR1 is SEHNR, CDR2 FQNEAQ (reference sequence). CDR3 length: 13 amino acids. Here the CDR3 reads CASSFGRQLGQFF. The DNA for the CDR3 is TGTGCCAGCAGCTTCGGGCGCCAGCTGGGGCAGTTCTTC. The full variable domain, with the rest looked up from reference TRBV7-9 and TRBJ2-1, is DTGVSQNPRHKITKRGQNVTFRCDPISEHNRLYWYRQTLGQGPEFLTYFQNEAQLEKSRLLSDRFSAERPKGSFSTLEIQRTEQGDSAMYLCASSFGRQLGQFFGPGTRLTVL.

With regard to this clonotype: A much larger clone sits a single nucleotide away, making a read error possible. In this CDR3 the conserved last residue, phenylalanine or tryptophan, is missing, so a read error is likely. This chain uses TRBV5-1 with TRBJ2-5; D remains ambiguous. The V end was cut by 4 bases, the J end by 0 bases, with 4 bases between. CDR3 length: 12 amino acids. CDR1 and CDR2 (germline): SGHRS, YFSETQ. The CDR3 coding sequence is TGCGCCAGCAGCCCCCACCAAGAGACCCAGTACTAC. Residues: CASSPHQETQYY.

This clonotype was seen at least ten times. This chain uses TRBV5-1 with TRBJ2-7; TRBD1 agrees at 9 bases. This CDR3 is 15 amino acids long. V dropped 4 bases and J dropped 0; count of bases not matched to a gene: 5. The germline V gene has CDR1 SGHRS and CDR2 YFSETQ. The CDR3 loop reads CASSPTGGSSYEQYF. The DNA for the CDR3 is TGCGCCAGCAGCCCCACAGGGGGCAGCTCCTACGAGCAGTACTTC.

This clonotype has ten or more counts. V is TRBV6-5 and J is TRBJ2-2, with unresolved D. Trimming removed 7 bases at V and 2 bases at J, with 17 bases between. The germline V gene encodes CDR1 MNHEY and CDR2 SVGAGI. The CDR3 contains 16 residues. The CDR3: CASTSGRAANTGELFF. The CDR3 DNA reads TGTGCCAGCACCTCTGGCCGGGCAGCTAACACCGGGGAGCTGTTTTTT.

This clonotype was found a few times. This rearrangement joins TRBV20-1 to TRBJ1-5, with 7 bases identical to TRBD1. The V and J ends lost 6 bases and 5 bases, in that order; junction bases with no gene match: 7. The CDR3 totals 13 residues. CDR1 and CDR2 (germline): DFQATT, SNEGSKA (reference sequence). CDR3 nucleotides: TGCAGTGCCCCAAGGGGGCCGGATCAGCCCCAGCATTTT. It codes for CSAPRGPDQPQHF.

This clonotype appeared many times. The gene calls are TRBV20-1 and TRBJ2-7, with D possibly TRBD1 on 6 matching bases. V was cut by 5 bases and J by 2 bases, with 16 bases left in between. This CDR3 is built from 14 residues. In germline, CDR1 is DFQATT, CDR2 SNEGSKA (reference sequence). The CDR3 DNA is TGCAGTGCTGAACGGGACATCGGAGCCTACGAGCAGTACTTC. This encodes CSAERDIGAYEQYF.

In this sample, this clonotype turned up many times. The CDR3 sequence: CASSLVGGAGKGTEAFF. DNA of the CDR3: TGTGCCAGCAGCTTAGTAGGCGGGGCAGGGAAGGGCACTGAAGCTTTCTTT. The chain is built from TRBV7-9 and TRBJ1-1; maybe TRBD1 (5 bases). The CDR3 contains 17 residues. V lost 1 base and J 4 bases, leaving 19 bases between the germline ends. The germline gives CDR1 SEHNR, CDR2 FQNEAQ (reference sequence).

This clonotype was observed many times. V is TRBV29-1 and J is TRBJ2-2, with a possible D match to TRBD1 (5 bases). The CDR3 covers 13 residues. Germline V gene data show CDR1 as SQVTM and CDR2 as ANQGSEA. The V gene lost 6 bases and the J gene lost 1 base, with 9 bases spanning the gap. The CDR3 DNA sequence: TGCAGCGTCTGGGGCGGGAACACCGGGGAGCTGTTTTTT. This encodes CSVWGGNTGELFF.

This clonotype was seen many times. The CDR3 DNA sequence: TGCAGTGCCGAATCGGGACTAGCGGGGGACCTTATGGAGGCGGAGACCCAGTACTTC. Translation gives CSAESGLAGDLMEAETQYF. This chain joins TRBV20-1 and TRBJ2-5; 14 bases are a match to TRBD2. This CDR3 is 19 amino acids long. Trimming at V came to 6 bases and at J to 5 bases, leaving 20 bases not matched to a gene. Germline-derived CDR1 and CDR2 are DFQATT and SNEGSKA (reference sequence).

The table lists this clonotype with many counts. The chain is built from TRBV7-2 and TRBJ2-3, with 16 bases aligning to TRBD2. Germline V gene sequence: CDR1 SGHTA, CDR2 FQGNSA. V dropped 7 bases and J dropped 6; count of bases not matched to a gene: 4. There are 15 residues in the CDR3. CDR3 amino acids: CASKGLAGGADTQYF. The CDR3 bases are TGTGCCAGCAAGGGACTAGCGGGAGGGGCGGATACGCAGTATTTT.

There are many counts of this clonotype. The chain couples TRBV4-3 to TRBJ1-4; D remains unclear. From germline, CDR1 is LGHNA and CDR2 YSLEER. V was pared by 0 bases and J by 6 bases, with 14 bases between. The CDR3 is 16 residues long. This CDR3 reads CASSQDKGTIDEKLFF. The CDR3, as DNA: TGCGCCAGCAGCCAAGATAAGGGAACAATCGATGAAAAACTGTTTTTT.